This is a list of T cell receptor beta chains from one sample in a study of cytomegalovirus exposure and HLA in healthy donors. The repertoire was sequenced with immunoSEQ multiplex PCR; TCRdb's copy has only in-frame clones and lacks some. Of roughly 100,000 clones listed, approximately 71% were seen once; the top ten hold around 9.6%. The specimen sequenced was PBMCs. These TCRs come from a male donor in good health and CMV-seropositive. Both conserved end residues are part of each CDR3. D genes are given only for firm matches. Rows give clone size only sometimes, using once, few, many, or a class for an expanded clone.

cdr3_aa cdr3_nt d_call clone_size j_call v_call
CASSVLGGSSYNEQFF TGTGCCAGCAGCGTATTAGGCGGGAGCTCCTACAATGAGCAGTTCTTC TRBD2 . TRBJ2-1 TRBV9
CASSLLTGHTGELFF TGTGCCAGCAGCCTCTTGACAGGGCACACCGGGGAGCTGTTTTTT TRBD1 once TRBJ2-2 TRBV7-8
CASSLYETQYF TGTGCCAGCAGCTTATATGAGACCCAGTACTTC . . TRBJ2-5 TRBV7-9
CSGVYAETQYF TGCAGTGGTGTCTACGCCGAGACCCAGTACTTC . . TRBJ2-5 TRBV20-1
CASGTSGSYEQYF TGTGCCAGCGGGACTAGCGGGTCCTACGAGCAGTACTTC TRBD2 . TRBJ2-7 TRBV2
CASSSRGREEQYF TGTGCCAGCAGTTCTCGCGGGAGGGAGGAGCAGTACTTC TRBD2 . TRBJ2-7 TRBV7-2
CATSRGQAAQGEQYF TGTGCCACCAGCAGAGGTCAGGCGGCCCAGGGCGAGCAGTACTTC . . TRBJ2-7 TRBV15
CASHSPDSRPQPQHF TGTGCCAGTCATAGCCCGGACAGCCGCCCTCAGCCCCAGCATTTT . . TRBJ1-5 TRBV19
CASSQVSGGPGANVLTF TGCGCCAGCAGCCAAGTGTCAGGGGGTCCTGGGGCCAACGTCCTGACTTTC TRBD1 . TRBJ2-6 TRBV4-3
CASSHIGQQETQYF TGTGCCAGCAGCCATATCGGACAGCAAGAGACCCAGTACTTC . . TRBJ2-5 TRBV4-2
CASSLGLAGITGQFF TGTGCCAGTAGCCTGGGACTAGCGGGAATTACAGGGCAGTTCTTC TRBD2 . TRBJ2-1 TRBV19
CASTVRDSPNNEQFF TGCGCCAGCACGGTTCGGGACAGCCCCAACAATGAGCAGTTCTTC TRBD1 . TRBJ2-1 TRBV5-1
CASSLNRWTGTNYNEQFF TGTGCCAGCAGCTTGAATCGGTGGACCGGGACTAACTACAATGAGCAGTTCTTC TRBD2 . TRBJ2-1 TRBV7-8
CASSLQGANTGELFF TGTGCCAGCAGTTTGCAGGGCGCGAACACCGGGGAGCTGTTTTTT . . TRBJ2-2 TRBV27
CASSVGQGPGQPQHF TGTGCCAGCAGCGTAGGGCAGGGGCCCGGGCAGCCCCAGCATTTT . . TRBJ1-5 TRBV9
CASSPDSNSNQPQHF TGTGCCAGCTCACCTGACAGTAATAGCAATCAGCCCCAGCATTTT . once TRBJ1-5 TRBV18
CASRDRAIPYNEQFF TGTGCCAGCAGGGACAGGGCTATTCCTTACAATGAGCAGTTCTTC TRBD1 once TRBJ2-1 TRBV6-1
CASSQDLTGLTSYEQYF TGTGCCAGCAGCCAGGATTTAACAGGGCTCACCTCCTACGAGCAGTACTTC . . TRBJ2-7 TRBV4-2
CASSLGGYNSPLHF TGTGCCAGCAGCTTAGGAGGCTATAATTCACCCCTCCACTTT . . TRBJ1-6 TRBV7-2
CASSPGMLGGGQYF TGTGCCAGCAGCCCGGGGATGCTAGGGGGCGGGCAGTACTTC TRBD1 . TRBJ2-7 TRBV7-9
CASRRTGGNQPQHF TGTGCCAGCAGGCGAACAGGGGGCAATCAGCCCCAGCATTTT TRBD1 few TRBJ1-5 TRBV28
CASSLWTSGRGEETQYF TGTGCCAGCAGCCTGTGGACTAGCGGGAGAGGTGAAGAGACCCAGTACTTC TRBD2 . TRBJ2-5 TRBV7-9
CASSHEGAWGYEQYF TGCGCCAGCAGTCATGAGGGGGCATGGGGCTACGAGCAGTACTTC TRBD1 . TRBJ2-7 TRBV10-1
CASSPLTGETQYF TGTGCCAGCAGCCCCCTGACGGGGGAGACCCAGTACTTC . . TRBJ2-5 TRBV6-5
CASITGGSYEQYF TGTGCCAGCATCACAGGGGGCAGTTACGAGCAGTACTTC TRBD1 . TRBJ2-7 TRBV6-1
CASSLWGQVPTDTQYF TGTGCCAGCAGTTTATGGGGACAGGTCCCCACAGATACGCAGTATTTT TRBD1 . TRBJ2-3 TRBV27
CASSLRQGPGLVSYEQYF TGTGCCAGCAGCCTGAGACAGGGGCCGGGACTTGTCTCCTACGAGCAGTACTTC TRBD1 . TRBJ2-7 TRBV5-6
CASSPGQGAGANVLTF TGTGCCAGCTCACCGGGACAGGGGGCTGGGGCCAACGTCCTGACTTTC TRBD1 . TRBJ2-6 TRBV18
CASSPTTGDFLYNEQFF TGCGCCAGCAGCCCGACAACAGGGGACTTCCTCTACAATGAGCAGTTCTTC . . TRBJ2-1 TRBV5-1
CASSGGPNVWDYEQYF TGTGCCAGCAGTGGGGGCCCTAACGTTTGGGACTACGAGCAGTACTTC . . TRBJ2-7 TRBV25-1
CASSHPDRGDHYEQYF TGTGCCAGCAGCCATCCGGACAGGGGGGATCACTACGAGCAGTACTTC TRBD1 . TRBJ2-7 TRBV5-8
CASSLGGGGSTDTQYF TGTGCCAGCAGCTTGGGGGGGGGAGGGAGCACAGATACGCAGTATTTT TRBD2 few TRBJ2-3 TRBV7-7
CASTHSLDSYNEQFF TGTGCCAGCACCCATTCCCTAGACTCCTACAATGAGCAGTTCTTC . . TRBJ2-1 TRBV6-6
CASTIKSRGLYNEQFF TGTGCCAGCACCATCAAGAGTCGCGGTCTGTACAATGAGCAGTTCTTC . . TRBJ2-1 TRBV7-2
CASSLVEPSARGEQYF TGTGCCAGCAGCTTAGTAGAGCCTAGCGCGAGGGGCGAGCAGTACTTC . . TRBJ2-7 TRBV7-8
CASCPRNYF TGTGCCAGCTGCCCCAGGAATTACTTC . . TRBJ2-7 TRBV6-4
CASSLDRGGGELFF TGTGCCAGCAGCTTAGACAGGGGCGGCGGGGAGCTGTTTTTT TRBD1 . TRBJ2-2 TRBV7-8
CATSRGFGLAGGGSTDTQYF TGTGCCACCAGCAGAGGGTTTGGACTAGCGGGAGGAGGAAGCACAGATACGCAGTATTTT TRBD2 few TRBJ2-3 TRBV15
CASSQSVMNTEAFF TGTGCCAGTAGTCAGAGCGTGATGAACACTGAAGCTTTCTTT . . TRBJ1-1 TRBV19
CASSDGRGNNEQFF TGTGCCAGCAGTGACGGGAGGGGCAACAATGAGCAGTTCTTC TRBD2 . TRBJ2-1 TRBV2
CASTTDRAANTEAFF TGTGCCAGCACCACGGACAGGGCCGCGAACACTGAAGCTTTCTTT TRBD1 once TRBJ1-1 TRBV7-2
CASSQDATLYGYTF TGCGCCAGCAGCCAAGATGCCACTCTCTATGGCTACACCTTC . . TRBJ1-2 TRBV4-1
CAVPTGGVGGYTF TGTGCCGTACCTACAGGGGGCGTAGGTGGCTACACCTTC TRBD1 . TRBJ1-2 TRBV19
CASTAGLAGNEQYF TGCGCCAGCACAGCGGGACTAGCGGGAAACGAGCAGTACTTC TRBD2 . TRBJ2-7 TRBV10-2
CASSEQMNSFTYEQYF TGTGCCAGCTCAGAACAGATGAATTCCTTCACCTACGAGCAGTACTTC . . TRBJ2-7 TRBV18
CASSSGLFTYEQYF TGTGCCAGCAGTTCTGGCCTTTTCACCTACGAGCAGTACTTC . . TRBJ2-7 TRBV28
CASSYRTSGYTF TGTGCCAGCAGCTACAGGACCTCTGGCTACACCTTC . . TRBJ1-2 TRBV7-2
CAISVTSGGHHEQFF TGTGCCATCAGTGTTACGTCGGGAGGCCATCATGAGCAGTTCTTC TRBD2 . TRBJ2-1 TRBV10-3
CSAGTTGNEQFF TGCAGCGCCGGGACTACCGGCAATGAGCAGTTCTTC TRBD2 . TRBJ2-1 TRBV29-1
CSSSPGSFSSPGGKLFF TGTTCCAGCAGCCCCGGTTCTTTTTCGAGTCCGGGAGGAAAACTGTTTTTT . . TRBJ1-4 TRBV7-9
CASTAGNTEAFF TGTGCCAGCACCGCAGGGAACACTGAAGCTTTCTTT . . TRBJ1-1 TRBV14
CATASRVASGYEQYF TGTGCCACCGCGTCCCGGGTCGCCAGCGGCTACGAGCAGTACTTC . once TRBJ2-7 TRBV6-1
CASSQGFTGVFSTDTQYF TGCGCCAGCAGCCAAGGGTTCACGGGAGTGTTTAGCACAGATACGCAGTATTTT . . TRBJ2-3 TRBV4-3
CASSRDRGETQYF TGTGCCAGCAGCCGGGACAGGGGTGAGACCCAGTACTTC TRBD1 . TRBJ2-5 TRBV6-5
CASSPHRLVGETQYF TGTGCCAGCAGCCCCCACCGGCTAGTAGGAGAGACCCAGTACTTC . . TRBJ2-5 TRBV11-1